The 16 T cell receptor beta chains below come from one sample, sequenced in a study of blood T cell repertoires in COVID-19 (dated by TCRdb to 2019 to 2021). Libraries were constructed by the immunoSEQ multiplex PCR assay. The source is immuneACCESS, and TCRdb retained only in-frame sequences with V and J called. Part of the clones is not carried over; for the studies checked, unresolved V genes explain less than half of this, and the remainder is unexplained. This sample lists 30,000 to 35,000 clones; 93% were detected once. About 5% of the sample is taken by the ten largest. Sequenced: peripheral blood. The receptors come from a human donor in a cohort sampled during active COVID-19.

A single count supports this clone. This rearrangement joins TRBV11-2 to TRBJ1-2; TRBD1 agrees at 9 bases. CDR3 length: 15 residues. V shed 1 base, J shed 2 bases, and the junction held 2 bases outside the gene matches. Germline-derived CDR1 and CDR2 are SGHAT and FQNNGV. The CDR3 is CASSLVGQGNYGYTF. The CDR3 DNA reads TGTGCCAGCAGCTTAGTCGGACAGGGGAACTATGGCTACACCTTC.

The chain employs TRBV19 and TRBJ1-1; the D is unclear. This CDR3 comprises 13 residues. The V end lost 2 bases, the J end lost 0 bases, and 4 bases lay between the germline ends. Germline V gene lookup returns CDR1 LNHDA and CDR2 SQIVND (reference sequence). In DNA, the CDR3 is TGTGCCAGTAGTATACGGGTGAACACTGAAGCTTTCTTT. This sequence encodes CASSIRVNTEAFF.

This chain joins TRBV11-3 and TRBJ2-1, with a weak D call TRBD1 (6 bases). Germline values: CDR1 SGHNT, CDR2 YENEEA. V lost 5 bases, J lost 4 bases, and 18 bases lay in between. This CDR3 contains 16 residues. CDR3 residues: CASSVHEGVDYNEQFF. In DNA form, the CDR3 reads TGTGCCAGCAGCGTCCACGAGGGGGTCGATTACAATGAGCAGTTCTTC.

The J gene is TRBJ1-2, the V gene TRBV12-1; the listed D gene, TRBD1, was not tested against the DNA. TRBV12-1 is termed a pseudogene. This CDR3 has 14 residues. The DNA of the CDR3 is TGTGCCAGCAGCTTTGTCAGGGGGCGGCGGGGCTACACCTTC. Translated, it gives CASSFVRGRRGYTF.

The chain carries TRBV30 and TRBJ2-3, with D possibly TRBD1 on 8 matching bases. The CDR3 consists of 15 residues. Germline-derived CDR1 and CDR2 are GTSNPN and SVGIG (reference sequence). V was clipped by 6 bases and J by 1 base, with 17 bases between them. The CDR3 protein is CACKRTGGGTDTQYF. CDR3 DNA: TGTGCCTGCAAAAGAACAGGGGGGGGCACAGATACGCAGTATTTT.

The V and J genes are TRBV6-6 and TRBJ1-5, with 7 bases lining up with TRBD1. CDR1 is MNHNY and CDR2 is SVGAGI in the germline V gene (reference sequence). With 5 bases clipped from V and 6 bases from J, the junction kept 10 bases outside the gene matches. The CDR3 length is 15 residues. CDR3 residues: CASSPGGQMVQPQHF. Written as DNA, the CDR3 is TGTGCCAGCAGTCCAGGGGGACAGATGGTTCAGCCCCAGCATTTT.

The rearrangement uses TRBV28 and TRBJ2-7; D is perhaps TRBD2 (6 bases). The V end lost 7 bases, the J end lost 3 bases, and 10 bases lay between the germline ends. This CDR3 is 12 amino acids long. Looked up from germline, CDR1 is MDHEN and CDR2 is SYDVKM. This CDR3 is CASTGGLYEQYF. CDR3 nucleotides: TGTGCCAGCACCGGAGGGCTCTACGAGCAGTACTTC.

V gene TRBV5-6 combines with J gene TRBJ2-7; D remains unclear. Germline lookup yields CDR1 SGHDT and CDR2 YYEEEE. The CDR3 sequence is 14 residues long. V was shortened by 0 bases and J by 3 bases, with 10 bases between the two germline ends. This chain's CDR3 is CASSLARRVYEQYF. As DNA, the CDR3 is TGTGCCAGCAGCTTGGCCCGGAGAGTCTACGAGCAGTACTTC.

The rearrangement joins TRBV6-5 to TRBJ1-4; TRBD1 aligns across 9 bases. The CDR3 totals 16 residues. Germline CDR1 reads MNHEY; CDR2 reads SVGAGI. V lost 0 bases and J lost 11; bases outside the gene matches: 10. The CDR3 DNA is TGTGCCAGCAGTTACTCATGGACAGGGGCTATGAGGAAACTGTTTTTT. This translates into CASSYSWTGAMRKLFF.

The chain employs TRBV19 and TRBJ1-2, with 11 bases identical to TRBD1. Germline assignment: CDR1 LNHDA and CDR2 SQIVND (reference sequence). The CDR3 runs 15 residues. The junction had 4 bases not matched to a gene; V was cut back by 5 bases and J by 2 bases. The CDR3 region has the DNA TGTGCCAGTAGTCCAGGACAGGGGGCAAACTATGGCTACACCTTC. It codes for CASSPGQGANYGYTF.

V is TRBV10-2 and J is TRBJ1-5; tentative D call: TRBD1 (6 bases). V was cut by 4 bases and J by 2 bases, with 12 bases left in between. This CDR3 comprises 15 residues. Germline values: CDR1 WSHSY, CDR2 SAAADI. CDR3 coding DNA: TGCGCCAGCAGTGTGACCAGGGGTGGCAATCAGCCCCAGCATTTT. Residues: CASSVTRGGNQPQHF.

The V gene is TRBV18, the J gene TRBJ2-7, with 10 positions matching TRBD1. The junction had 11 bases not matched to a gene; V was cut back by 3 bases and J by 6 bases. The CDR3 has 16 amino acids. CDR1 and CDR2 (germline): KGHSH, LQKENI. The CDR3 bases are TGTGCCAGCTCACCGAAATCCGGGACAGGGGTAGGCGAGCAGTACTTC. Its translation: CASSPKSGTGVGEQYF.

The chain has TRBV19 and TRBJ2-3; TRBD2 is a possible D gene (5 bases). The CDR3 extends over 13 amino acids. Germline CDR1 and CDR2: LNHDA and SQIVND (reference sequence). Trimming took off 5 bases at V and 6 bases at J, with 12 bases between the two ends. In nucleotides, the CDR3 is TGTGCCAGTAGTCCTCGGGGAGCGGATACGCAGTATTTT. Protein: CASSPRGADTQYF.

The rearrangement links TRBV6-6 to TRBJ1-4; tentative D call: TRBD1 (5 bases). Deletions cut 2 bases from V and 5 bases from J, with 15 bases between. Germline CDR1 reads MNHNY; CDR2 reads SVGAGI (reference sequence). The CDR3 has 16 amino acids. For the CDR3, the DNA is TGTGCCAGCAGTTACCGCGGCACAGGTCAGAATGAAAAACTGTTTTTT. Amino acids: CASSYRGTGQNEKLFF.

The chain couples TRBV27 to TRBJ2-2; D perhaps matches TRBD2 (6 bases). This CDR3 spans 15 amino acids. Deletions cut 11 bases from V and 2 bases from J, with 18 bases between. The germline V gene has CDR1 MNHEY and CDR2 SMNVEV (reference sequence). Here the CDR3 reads CASQLSGTNTGELFF. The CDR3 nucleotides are TGTGCCTCACAATTATCCGGGACTAACACCGGGGAGCTGTTTTTT.

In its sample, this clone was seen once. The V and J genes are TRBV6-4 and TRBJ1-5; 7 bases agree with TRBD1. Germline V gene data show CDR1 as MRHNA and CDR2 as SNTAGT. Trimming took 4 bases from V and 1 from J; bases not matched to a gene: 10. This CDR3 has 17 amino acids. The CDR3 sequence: CASSVLGGIGSNQPQHF. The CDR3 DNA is TGTGCCAGCAGTGTGCTAGGGGGCATAGGGAGCAATCAGCCCCAGCATTTT.